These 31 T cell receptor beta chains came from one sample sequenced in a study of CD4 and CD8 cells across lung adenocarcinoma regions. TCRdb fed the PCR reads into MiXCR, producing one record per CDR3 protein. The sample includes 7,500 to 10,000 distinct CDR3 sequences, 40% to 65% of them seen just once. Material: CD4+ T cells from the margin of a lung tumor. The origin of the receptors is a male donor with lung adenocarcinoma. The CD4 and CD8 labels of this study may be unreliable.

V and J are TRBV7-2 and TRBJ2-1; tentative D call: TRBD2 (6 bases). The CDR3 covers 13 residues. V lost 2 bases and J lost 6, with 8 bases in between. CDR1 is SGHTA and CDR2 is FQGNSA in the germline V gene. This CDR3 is CASSLIGSNEQFF. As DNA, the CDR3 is TGTGCCAGCAGCTTAATCGGGAGCAATGAGCAGTTCTTC.

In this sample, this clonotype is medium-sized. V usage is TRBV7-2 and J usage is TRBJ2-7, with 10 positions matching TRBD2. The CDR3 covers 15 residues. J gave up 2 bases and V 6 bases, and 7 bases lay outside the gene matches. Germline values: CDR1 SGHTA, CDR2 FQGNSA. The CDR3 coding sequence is TGTGCCAGCAGGCCCCCTAGCGGGAGTACCTACGAGCAGTACTTC. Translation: CASRPPSGSTYEQYF.

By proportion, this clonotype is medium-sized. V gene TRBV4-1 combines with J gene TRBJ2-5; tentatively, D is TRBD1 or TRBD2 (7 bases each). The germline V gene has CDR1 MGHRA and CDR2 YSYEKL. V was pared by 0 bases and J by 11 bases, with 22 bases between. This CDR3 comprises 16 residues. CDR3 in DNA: TGCGCCAGCAGCCAAGATTGGGGCAGGGGGGGAATGGAGCAGTACTTC. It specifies CASSQDWGRGGMEQYF.

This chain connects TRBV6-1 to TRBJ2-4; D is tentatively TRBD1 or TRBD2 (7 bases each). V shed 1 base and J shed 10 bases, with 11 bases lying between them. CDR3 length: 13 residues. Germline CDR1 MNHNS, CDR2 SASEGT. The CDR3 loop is CASSEGQGGIQYF. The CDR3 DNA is TGTGCCAGCAGTGAAGGACAGGGAGGGATTCAGTACTTC.

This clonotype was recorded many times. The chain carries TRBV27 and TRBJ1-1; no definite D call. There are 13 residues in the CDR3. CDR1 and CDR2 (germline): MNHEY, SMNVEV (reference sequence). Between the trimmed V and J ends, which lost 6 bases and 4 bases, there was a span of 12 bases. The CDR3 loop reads CASRGSGGTEAFF. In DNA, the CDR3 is TGTGCCAGCAGGGGGTCGGGTGGCACTGAAGCTTTCTTT.

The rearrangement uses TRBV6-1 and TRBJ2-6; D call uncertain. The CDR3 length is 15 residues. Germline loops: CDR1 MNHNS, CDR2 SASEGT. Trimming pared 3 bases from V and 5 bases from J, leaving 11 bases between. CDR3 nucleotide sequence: TGTGCCAGCAGTGAGCAGGCTTCCTGGGCCAACGTCCTGACTTTC. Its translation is CASSEQASWANVLTF.

The CDR3 DNA follows: TGCGCCAGCAGCCTTGGCGTGACCGCAGAGCAGTACTTC. It specifies CASSLGVTAEQYF. The chain is built from TRBV4-1 and TRBJ2-7; D gene unclear. Germline CDR1 is MGHRA and CDR2 is YSYEKL. Trimming shortened V by 4 bases and J by 7 bases, and 14 bases separated the two germline ends. This CDR3 has 13 residues.

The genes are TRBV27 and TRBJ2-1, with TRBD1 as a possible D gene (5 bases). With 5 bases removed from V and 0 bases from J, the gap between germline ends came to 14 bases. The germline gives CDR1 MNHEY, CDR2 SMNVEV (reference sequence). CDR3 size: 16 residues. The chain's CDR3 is CASSPPGSSSYNEQFF. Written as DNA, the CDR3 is TGTGCCAGCAGTCCCCCAGGGTCTAGCTCCTACAATGAGCAGTTCTTC.

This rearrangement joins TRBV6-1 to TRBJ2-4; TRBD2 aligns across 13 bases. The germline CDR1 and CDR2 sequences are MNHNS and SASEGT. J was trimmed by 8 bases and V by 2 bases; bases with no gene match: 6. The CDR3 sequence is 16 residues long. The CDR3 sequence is CASSETSGGASDIQYF. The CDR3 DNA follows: TGTGCCAGCAGTGAAACTAGCGGGGGGGCCTCGGACATTCAGTACTTC.

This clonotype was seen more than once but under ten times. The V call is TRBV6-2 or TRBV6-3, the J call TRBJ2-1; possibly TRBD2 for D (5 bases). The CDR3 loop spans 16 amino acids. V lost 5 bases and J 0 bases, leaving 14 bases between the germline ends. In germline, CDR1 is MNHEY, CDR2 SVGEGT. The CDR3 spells CASSPLDSSSYNEQFF. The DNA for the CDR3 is TGTGCCAGCAGTCCTTTGGACTCAAGCTCCTACAATGAGCAGTTCTTC.

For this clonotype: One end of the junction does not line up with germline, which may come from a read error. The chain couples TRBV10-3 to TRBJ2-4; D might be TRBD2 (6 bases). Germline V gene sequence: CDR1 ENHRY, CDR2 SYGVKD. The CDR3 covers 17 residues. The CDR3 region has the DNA TGTGCCATCAGTGCCCCTACGGGGGTGAGAGCCAAAAATATTCAGTATTTC. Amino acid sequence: CAISAPTGVRAKNIQYF.

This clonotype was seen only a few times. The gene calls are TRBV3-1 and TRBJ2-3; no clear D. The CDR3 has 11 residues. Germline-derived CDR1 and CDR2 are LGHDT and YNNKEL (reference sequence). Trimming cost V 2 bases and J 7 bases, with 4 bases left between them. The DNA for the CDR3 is TGTGCCAGCAGCCAACGTAATACGCAGTATTTT. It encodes CASSQRNTQYF.

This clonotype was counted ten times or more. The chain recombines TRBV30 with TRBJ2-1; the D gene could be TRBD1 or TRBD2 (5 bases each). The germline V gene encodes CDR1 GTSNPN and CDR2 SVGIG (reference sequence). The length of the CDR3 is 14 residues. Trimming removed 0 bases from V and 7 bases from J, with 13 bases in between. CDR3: CAWSVLGTGNEQFF. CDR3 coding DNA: TGTGCCTGGAGTGTACTTGGGACGGGTAATGAGCAGTTCTTC.

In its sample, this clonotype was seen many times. CDR3 bases: TGTGCCAGCAGCTTGCCTATGAACACTGAAGCTTTCTTT. Protein sequence: CASSLPMNTEAFF. The chain carries TRBV7-9 and TRBJ1-1; no clear D gene. The CDR3 runs 13 residues. Trimming shortened V by 3 bases and J by 0 bases, and 5 bases separated the two germline ends. Germline lookup yields CDR1 SEHNR and CDR2 FQNEAQ (reference sequence).

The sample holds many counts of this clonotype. CDR3 coding DNA: TGCGCCAGCAGCCAATTTGCGGGCAATGAGCAGTTCTTC. Protein sequence: CASSQFAGNEQFF. V is TRBV4-3 and J is TRBJ2-1, with D perhaps matching TRBD2 (5 bases). The germline V gene encodes CDR1 LGHNA and CDR2 YSLEER. The CDR3 is 13 amino acids. The V end was cut by 2 bases, the J end by 6 bases, with 8 bases between.

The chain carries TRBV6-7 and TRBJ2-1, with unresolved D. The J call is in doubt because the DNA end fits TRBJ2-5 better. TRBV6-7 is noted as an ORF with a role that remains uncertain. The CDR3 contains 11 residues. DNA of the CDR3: TGTGCCAGCAGTTACTACGAGACCCAGTACTTC. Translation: CASSYYETQYF.

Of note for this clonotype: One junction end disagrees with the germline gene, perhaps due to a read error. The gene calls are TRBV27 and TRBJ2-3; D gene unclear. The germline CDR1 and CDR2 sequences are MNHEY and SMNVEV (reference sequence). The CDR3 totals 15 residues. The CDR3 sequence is CASFGQPASTDAQFF. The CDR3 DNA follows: TGTGCCAGTTTTGGCCAGCCCGCGAGCACAGATGCGCAGTTTTTT.

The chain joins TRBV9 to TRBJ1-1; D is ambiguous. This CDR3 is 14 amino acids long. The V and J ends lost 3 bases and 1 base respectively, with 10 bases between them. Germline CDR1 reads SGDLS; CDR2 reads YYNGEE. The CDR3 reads CASSAQVRNTEAFF. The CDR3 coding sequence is TGTGCCAGCAGCGCGCAAGTGAGGAACACTGAAGCTTTCTTT.

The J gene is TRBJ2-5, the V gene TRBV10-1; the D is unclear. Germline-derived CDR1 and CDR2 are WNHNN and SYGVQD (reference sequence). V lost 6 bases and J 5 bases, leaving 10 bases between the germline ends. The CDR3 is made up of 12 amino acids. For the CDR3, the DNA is TGCGCCAGCAGCAACCCGCGGGAGACCCAGTACTTC. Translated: CASSNPRETQYF.

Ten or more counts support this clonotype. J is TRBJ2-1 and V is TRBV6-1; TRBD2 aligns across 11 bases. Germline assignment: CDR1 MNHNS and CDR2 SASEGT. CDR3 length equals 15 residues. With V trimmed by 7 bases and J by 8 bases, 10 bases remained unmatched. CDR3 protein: CASNIETSGNDEQFF. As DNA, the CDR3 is TGTGCCAGCAACATAGAGACTAGCGGGAACGATGAGCAGTTCTTC.

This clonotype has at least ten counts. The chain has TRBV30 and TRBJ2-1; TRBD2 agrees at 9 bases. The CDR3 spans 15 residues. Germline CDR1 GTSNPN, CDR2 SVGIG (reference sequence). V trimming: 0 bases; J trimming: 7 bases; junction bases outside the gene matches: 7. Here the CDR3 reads CAWSVGSGSFNEQFF. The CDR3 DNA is TGTGCCTGGAGTGTAGGTAGCGGGAGTTTTAATGAGCAGTTCTTC.

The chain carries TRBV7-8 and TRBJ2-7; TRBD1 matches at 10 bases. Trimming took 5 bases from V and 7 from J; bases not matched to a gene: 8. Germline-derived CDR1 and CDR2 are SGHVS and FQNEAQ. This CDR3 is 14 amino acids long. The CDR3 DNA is TGTGCCAGCAGCGCCCGGGACAGGGGTTGGGAGCAGTACTTC. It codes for CASSARDRGWEQYF.

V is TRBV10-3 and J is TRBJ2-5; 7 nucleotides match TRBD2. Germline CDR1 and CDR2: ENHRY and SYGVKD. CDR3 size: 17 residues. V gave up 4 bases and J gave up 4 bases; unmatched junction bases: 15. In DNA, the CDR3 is TGTGCCATCAGTGCGGCTCCTAGCGGCCGAAACCCAGAGACCCAGTACTTC. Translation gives CAISAAPSGRNPETQYF.

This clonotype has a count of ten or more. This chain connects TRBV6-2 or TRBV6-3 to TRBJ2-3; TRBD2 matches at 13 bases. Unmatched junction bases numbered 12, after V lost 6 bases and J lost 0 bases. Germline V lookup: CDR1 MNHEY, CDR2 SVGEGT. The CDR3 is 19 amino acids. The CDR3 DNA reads TGTGCCAGCAGACCCTCGGGACTAGCGGGGACCTATAGCACAGATACGCAGTATTTT. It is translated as CASRPSGLAGTYSTDTQYF.

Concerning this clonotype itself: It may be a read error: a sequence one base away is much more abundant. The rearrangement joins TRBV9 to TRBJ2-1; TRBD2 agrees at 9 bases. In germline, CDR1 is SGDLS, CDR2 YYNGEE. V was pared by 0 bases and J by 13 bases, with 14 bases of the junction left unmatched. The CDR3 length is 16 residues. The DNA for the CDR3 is TGTGCCAGCAGCGTAGATCTTAGCGGGGGACAAGAGACCCAGTTCTTC. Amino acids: CASSVDLSGGQETQFF.

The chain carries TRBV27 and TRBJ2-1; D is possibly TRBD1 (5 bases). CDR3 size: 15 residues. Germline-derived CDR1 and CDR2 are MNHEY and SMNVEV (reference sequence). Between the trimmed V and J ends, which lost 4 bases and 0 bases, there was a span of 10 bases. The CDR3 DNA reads TGTGCCAGCAGTTCAGGGCAAGACTCCTACAATGAGCAGTTCTTC. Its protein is CASSSGQDSYNEQFF.

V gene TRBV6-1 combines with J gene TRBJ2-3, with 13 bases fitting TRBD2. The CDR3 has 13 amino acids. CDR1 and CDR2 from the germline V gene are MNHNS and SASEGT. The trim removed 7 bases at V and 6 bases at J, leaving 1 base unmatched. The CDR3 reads CASKTSGRDTQYF. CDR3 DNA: TGTGCCAGCAAGACTAGCGGGAGGGATACGCAGTATTTT.

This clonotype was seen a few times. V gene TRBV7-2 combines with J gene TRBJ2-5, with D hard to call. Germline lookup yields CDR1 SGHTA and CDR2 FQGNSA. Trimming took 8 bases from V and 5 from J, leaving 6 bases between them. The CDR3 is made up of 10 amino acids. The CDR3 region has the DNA TGTGCCAGCCCTGAGGAGACCCAGTACTTC. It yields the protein CASPEETQYF.

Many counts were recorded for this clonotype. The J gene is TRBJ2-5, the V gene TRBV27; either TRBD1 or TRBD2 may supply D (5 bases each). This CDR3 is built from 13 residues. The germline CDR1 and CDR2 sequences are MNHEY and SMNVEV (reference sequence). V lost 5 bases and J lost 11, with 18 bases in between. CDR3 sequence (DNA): TGTGCCAGCAGTCCCCACATCCGAGGGGAGCAGTACTTC. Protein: CASSPHIRGEQYF.

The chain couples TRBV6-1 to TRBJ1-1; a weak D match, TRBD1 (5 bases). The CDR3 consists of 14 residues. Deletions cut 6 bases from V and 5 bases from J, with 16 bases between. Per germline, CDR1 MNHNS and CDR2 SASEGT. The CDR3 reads CASSHGGFGTEAFF. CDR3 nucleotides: TGTGCCAGCAGCCACGGGGGGTTTGGTACTGAAGCTTTCTTT.

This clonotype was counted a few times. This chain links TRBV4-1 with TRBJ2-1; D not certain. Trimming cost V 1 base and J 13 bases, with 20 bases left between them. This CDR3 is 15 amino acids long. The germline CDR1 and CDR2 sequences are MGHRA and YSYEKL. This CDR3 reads CASSQVGSPGETQFF. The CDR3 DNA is TGCGCCAGCAGCCAAGTAGGATCCCCAGGAGAGACCCAGTTCTTC.